This T cell receptor beta chain was sequenced during a study of identical twins. TCRdb recomputed calls from the 5' RACE reads with MiXCR, one row per CDR3 protein. The sample lists a few hundred thousand distinct CDR3 sequences, roughly 9.9% occurring once. The V and J ends lost 6 bases and 7 bases respectively, with 15 bases between them. The V gene's germline CDR1 is MNHEY and CDR2 SMNVEV (reference sequence). The CDR3 loop spans 14 amino acids. The sample was also reused in another study, on yellow fever vaccine responses in identical twins. That report notes: Reportedly, twins' vaccine T cell responses looked partly convergent and partly personalized.

Specimen: PBMCs. The gene calls are TRBV27 and TRBJ2-2; D might be TRBD1 (5 bases). The TCR comes from a woman aged 18 to 35 in good health. The CDR3 DNA follows: TGTGCCAGCAGCGATAGACAGTTGGACGGGGAGCTGTTTTTT. Its translation is CASSDRQLDGELFF.